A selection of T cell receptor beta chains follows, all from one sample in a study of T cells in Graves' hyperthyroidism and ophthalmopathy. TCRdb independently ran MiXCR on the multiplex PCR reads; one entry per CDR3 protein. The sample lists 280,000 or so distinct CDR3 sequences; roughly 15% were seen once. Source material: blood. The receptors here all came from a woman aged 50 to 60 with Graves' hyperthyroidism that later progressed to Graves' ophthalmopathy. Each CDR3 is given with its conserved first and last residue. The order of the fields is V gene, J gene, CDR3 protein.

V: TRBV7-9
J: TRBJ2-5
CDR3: CASSLGSKETQYF

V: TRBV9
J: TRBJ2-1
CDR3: CASSVGGAGEQFF

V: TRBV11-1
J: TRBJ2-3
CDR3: CASSLRTLTDTQYF

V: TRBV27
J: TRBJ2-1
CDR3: CASSSPIAYNEQFF

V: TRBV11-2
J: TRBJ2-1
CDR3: CASSLSGGSYEQFF

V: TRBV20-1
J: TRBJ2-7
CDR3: CSASRGSNDEQYF

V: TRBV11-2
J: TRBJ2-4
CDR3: CASSLVASRIQYF

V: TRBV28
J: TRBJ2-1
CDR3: CASTRTADFLDEQFF

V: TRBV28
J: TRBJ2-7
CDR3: CASSFGIAGLYEQYF

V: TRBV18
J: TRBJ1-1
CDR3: CASSPRDRGPNTEAFF

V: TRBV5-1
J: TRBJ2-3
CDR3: CASSQQADTQYF

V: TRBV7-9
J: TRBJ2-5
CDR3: CASSLLRGGLQYF

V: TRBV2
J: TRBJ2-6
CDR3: CANMTGGLSGANVLTF

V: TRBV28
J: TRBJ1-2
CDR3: CASSQPGHPYGYTF

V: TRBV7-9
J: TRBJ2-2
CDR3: CASSSFGRNANTGELFF

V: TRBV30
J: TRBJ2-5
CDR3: CAWKELAGVETQYF

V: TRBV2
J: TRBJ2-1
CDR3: CASTPSGGTSGSRSSYNEQFF

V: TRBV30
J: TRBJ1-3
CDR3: CAWSDGNSGNTIYF

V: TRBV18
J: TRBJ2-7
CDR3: CASSGTSTGEQYF

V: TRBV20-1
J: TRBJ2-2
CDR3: CSARGEGTGELFF

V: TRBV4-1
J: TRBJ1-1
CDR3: CASSGILNTEAFF

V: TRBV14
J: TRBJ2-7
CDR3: CASSQFASGTTYEQYF

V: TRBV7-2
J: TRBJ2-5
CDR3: CASSTYQETQYF

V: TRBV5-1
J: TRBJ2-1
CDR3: CASSQVVSNSGGYNEQFF

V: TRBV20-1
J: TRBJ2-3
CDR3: CSATDLDFTSGRARDTQYF

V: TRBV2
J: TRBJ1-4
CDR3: CATRQGGLEKLFF

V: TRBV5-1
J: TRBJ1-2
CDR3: CASSSNPTNNYGYTF

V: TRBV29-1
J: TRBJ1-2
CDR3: CSVSAQGKIYGYTF

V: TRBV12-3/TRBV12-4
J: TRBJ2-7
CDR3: CASSLQGARNEQYF

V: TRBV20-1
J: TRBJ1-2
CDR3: CSAATVIRVYGYTF

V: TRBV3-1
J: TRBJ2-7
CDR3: CASKTGGRSYEQYF

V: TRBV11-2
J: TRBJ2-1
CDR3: CASSRRGGVYYNEQFF

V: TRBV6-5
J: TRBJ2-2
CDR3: CASSYPGTGSGELFF

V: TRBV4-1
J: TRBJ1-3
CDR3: CASSQVLTANSGNTIYF

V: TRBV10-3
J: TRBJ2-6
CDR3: CAIRISDSGANVLTF

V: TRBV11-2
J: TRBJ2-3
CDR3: CASSSRTDTQYF

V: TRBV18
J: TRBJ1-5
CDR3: CASSPQDRGVDGPQHF

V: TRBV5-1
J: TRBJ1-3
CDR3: CASSLRGRQGIEGSSGNTIYF

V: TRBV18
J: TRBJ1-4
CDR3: CASSPFGREGEKLFF

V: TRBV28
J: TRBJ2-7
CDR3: CASLLAWGNEQYF

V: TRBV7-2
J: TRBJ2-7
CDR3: CASSLVAGGDEQYF

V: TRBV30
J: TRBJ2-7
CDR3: CAWSVVDEQYF

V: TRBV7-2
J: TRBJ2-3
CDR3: CASKLAGTRTDTQYF

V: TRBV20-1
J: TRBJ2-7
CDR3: CSAQGTSAYEQYF

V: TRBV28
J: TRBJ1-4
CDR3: CASSPVDGGDEKLFF